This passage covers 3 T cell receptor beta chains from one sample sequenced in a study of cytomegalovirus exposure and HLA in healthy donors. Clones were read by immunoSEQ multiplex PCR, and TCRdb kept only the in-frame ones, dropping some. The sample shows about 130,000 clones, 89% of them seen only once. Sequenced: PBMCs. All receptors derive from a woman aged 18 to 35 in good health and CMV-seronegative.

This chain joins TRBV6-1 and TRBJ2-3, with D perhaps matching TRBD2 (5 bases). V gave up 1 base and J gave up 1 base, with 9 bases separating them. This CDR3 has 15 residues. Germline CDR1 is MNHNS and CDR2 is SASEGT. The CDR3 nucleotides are TGTGCCAGCAGTGAAGTTGACGGGGGCACAGATACGCAGTATTTT. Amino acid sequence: CASSEVDGGTDTQYF.

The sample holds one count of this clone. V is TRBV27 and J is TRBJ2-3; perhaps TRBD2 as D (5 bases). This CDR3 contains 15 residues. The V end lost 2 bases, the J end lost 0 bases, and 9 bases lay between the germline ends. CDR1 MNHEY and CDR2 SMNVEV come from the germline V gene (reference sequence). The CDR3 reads CASSLPSGSTDTQYF. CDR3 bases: TGTGCCAGCAGTTTACCGAGCGGTAGCACAGATACGCAGTATTTT.

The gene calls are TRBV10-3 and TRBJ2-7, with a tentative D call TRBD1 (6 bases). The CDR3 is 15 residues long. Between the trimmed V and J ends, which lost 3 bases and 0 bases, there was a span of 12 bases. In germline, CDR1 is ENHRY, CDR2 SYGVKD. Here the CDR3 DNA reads TGTGCCATCAGTGAAGGGTGGGACAACTCCTACGAGCAGTACTTC. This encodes CAISEGWDNSYEQYF.